This T cell receptor beta chain was identified in a study of blood T cell repertoires in COVID-19. About the study: Samples representing acute and convalescent COVID-19 were sourced from the United States, Italy and Spain. T cells, B-cell-depleted T cells, or PBMCs provided the cDNA or gDNA that served as material.

Profiled with immunoSEQ multiplex PCR; TCRdb holds only in-frame clones, not every one. The table shows about 180,000 clones, with around 85% occurring only once. Deletions cut 9 bases from V and 1 base from J, with 9 bases between. Germline CDR1 is LNHDA and CDR2 is SQIVND (reference sequence). The CDR3 runs to 12 residues. Sequencing input: peripheral blood. The receptor was derived from a man in his 70s with active or convalescent COVID-19. This rearrangement joins TRBV19 to TRBJ1-1; D unclear. The CDR3 sequence: CASVRGNTEAFF. The CDR3 nucleotides read TGTGCCAGCGTCCGGGGGAACACTGAAGCTTTCTTT.